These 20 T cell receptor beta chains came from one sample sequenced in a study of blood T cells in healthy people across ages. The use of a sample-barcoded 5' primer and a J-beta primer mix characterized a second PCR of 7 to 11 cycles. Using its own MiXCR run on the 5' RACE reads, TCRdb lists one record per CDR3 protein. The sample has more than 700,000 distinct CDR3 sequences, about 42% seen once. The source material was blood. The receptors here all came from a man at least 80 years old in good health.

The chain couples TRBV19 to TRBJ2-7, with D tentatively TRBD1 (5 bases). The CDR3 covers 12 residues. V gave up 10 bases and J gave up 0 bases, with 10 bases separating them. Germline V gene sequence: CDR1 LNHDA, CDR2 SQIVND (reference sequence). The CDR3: CATKGPSYEQYF. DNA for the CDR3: TGTGCCACGAAGGGGCCCTCCTACGAGCAGTACTTC.

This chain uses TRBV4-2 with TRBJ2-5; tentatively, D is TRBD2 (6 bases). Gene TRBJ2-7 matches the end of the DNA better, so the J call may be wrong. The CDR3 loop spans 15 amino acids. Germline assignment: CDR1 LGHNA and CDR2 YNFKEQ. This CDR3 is CASSPRTTGRYEQYF. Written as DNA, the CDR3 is TGTGCCAGCAGCCCGCGGACTACCGGTCGGTACGAGCAGTACTTC.

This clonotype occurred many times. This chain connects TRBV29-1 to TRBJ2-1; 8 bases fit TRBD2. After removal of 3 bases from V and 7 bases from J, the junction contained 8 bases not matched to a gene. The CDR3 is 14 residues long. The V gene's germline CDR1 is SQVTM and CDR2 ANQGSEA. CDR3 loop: CSVEGPGLVNEQFF. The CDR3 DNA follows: TGCAGCGTTGAGGGACCGGGACTAGTGAATGAGCAGTTCTTC.

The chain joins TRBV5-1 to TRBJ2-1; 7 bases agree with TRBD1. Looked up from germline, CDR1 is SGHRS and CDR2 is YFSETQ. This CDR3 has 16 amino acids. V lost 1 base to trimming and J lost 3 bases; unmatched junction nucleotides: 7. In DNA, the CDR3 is TGCGCCAGCAGCTTGTCCGTCGCAGGGGGCTACAATGAGCAGTTCTTC. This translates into CASSLSVAGGYNEQFF. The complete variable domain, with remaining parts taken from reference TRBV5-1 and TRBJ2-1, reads KAGVTQTPRYLIKTRGQQVTLSCSPISGHRSVSWYQQTPGQGLQFLFEYFSETQRNKGNFPGRFSGRQFSNSRSEMNVSTLELGDSALYLCASSLSVAGGYNEQFFGPGTRLTVL.

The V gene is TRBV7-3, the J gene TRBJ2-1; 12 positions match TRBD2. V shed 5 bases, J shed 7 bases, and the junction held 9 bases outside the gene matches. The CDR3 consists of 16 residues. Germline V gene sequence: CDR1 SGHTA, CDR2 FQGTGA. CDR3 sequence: CASSVSSGRAQNEQFF. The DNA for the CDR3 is TGTGCCAGCAGCGTGTCTAGCGGGAGGGCCCAGAATGAGCAGTTCTTC.

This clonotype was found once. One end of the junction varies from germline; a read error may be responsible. CDR3 region: CAGSSGTSNYNEQFF. The CDR3, as DNA: TGTGCCGGCAGCTCCGGGACTAGCAACTACAATGAGCAGTTCTTC. The genes are TRBV5-4 and TRBJ2-1; 9 nucleotides line up with TRBD2. Per germline, CDR1 SGHNT and CDR2 YYREEE (reference sequence). The CDR3 is made up of 15 amino acids. Supplemented by reference TRBV5-4 and TRBJ2-1, the full variable domain reads ETGVTQSPTHLIKTRGQQVTLRCSSQSGHNTVSWYQQALGQGPQFIFQYYREEENGRGNFPPRFSGLQFPNYSSELNVNALELDDSALYLCAGSSGTSNYNEQFFGPGTRLTVL.

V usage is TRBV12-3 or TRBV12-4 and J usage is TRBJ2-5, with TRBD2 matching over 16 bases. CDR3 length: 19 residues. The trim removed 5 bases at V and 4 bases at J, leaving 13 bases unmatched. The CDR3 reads CASSRKRGTSGRAIETQYF. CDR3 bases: TGTGCCAGCAGTCGAAAACGTGGGACTAGCGGGAGGGCCATAGAGACCCAGTACTTC.

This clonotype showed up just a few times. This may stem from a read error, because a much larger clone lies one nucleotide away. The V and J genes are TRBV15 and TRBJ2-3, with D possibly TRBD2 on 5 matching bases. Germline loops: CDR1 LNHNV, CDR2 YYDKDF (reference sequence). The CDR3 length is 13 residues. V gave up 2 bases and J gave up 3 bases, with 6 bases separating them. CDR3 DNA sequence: TGTGCCACCAGCAGACGGGGAACAGATACGCAGTATTTT. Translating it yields CATSRRGTDTQYF. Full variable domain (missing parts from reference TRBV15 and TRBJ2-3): DAMVIQNPRYQVTQFGKPVTLSCSQTLNHNVMYWYQQKSSQAPKLLFHYYDKDFNNEADTPDNFQSRRPNTSFCFLDIRSPGLGDTAMYLCATSRRGTDTQYFGPGTRLTVL.

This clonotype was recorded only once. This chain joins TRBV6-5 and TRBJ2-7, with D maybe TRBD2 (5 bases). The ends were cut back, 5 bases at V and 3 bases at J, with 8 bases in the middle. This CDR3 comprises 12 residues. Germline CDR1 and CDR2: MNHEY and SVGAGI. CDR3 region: CASSTLDYEQYF. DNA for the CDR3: TGTGCCAGCAGTACACTAGACTACGAGCAGTACTTC.

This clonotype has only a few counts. Written as DNA, the CDR3 is TGTGCCAGCAGCCTAGTTAGCGGGAGCGGCACAGATACGCAGTATTTT. Protein product: CASSLVSGSGTDTQYF. V and J are TRBV7-2 and TRBJ2-3; 9 bases agree with TRBD2. With 5 bases clipped from V and 1 base from J, the junction kept 7 bases outside the gene matches. The CDR3 is 16 amino acids. Germline V gene sequence: CDR1 SGHTA, CDR2 FQGNSA.

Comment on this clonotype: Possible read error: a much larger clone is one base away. CDR3 sequence reads: CSVARTGSTEAFF. The CDR3 DNA follows: TGCAGCGTTGCGCGGACAGGGAGCACTGAAGCTTTCTTT. The chain employs TRBV29-1 and TRBJ1-1; 8 nucleotides agree with TRBD1. From germline, CDR1 is SQVTM and CDR2 ANQGSEA. This CDR3 is 13 amino acids long. V shed 4 bases, J shed 4 bases, and the junction held 5 bases outside the gene matches. The variable domain in full, with the rest retrieved from reference TRBV29-1 and TRBJ1-1, is SAVISQKPSRDICQRGTSLTIQCQVDSQVTMMFWYRQQPGQSLTLIATANQGSEATYESGFVIDKFPISRPNLTFSTLTVSNMSPEDSSIYLCSVARTGSTEAFFGQGTRLTVV.

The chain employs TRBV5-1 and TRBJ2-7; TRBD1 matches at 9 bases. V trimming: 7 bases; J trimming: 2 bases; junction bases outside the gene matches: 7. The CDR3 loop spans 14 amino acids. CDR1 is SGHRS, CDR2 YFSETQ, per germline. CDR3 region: CASYPGQGAYEQYF. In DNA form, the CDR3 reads TGCGCCAGCTATCCGGGACAGGGAGCCTACGAGCAGTACTTC.

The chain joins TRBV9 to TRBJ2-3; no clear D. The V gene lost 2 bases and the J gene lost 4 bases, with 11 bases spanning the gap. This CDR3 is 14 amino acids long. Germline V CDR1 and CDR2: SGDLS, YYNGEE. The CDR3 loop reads CASSVLLFPDTQYF. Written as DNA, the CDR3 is TGTGCCAGCAGCGTTCTTTTGTTTCCAGATACGCAGTATTTT.

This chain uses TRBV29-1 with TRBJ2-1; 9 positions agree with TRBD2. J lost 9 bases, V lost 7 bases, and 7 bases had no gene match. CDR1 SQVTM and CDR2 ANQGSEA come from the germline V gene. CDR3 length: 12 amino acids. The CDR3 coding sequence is TGCAGCGGCGGGACTAGCCGCGGTGAGCAGTTCTTC. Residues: CSGGTSRGEQFF.

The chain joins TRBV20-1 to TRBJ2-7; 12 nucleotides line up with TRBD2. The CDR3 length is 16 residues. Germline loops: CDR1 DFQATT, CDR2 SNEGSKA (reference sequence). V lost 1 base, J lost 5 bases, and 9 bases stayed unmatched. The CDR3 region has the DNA TGCAGTGCTAGAGTCCTAGCGGGGGGGGAAATAGACGAGCAGTACTTC. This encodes CSARVLAGGEIDEQYF.

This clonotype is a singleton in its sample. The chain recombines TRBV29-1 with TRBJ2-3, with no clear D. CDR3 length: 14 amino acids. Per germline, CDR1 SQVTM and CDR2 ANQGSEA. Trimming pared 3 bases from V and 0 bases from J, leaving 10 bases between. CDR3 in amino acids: CSVEWGRSTDTQYF. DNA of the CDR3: TGCAGCGTTGAGTGGGGAAGAAGCACAGATACGCAGTATTTT.

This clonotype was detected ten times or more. The CDR3 region is CSAQRGEGLSSYEQYF. The CDR3 DNA reads TGCAGTGCTCAACGCGGTGAGGGGCTCAGCTCCTACGAGCAGTACTTC. The gene calls are TRBV20-1 and TRBJ2-7; possibly TRBD1 or TRBD2 for D (5 bases each). Trimming took 5 bases from V and 0 from J, leaving 20 bases between them. There are 16 residues in the CDR3. Germline V gives CDR1 DFQATT, CDR2 SNEGSKA (reference sequence).

The CDR3 loop is CASSLWGNEKLFF. CDR3 bases: TGTGCCAGCAGTTTGTGGGGAAATGAAAAACTGTTTTTT. V usage is TRBV12-3 or TRBV12-4 and J usage is TRBJ1-4; D call uncertain. There are 13 residues in the CDR3. The V gene lost 3 bases and the J gene lost 5 bases, with 7 bases spanning the gap.

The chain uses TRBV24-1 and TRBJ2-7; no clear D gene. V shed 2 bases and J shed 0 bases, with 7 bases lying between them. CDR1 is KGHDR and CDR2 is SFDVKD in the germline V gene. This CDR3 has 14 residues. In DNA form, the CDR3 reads TGTGCCACCAGTGATTCCAGTCGCTCCTACGAGCAGTACTTC. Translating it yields CATSDSSRSYEQYF.

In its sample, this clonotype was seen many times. The DNA of the CDR3 is TGTGCCAGCAGCGCAAGGGGGCTGGAGGGCTACACCTTC. It is translated as CASSARGLEGYTF. The chain has TRBV25-1 and TRBJ1-2; 7 nucleotides agree with TRBD1. The germline CDR1 and CDR2 sequences are MGHDK and SYGVNS. The CDR3 is 13 residues long. V lost 6 bases and J lost 8; bases outside the gene matches: 9.